Described below is a single T cell receptor (beta chain) sequence and its context. The target antigen is unknown. These data originate in a study of siplizumab effects on memory and regulatory T cells. Study conclusions and caveats: Major contributors to the alloresponse seemed to be naive T cells, which also appeared more diverse than memory cells.

Data came from immunoSEQ multiplex PCR; TCRdb stores just in-frame clones and leaves some out. This table holds about 94,000 clones, about 93% found once. The sequence was obtained from a human donor in good health. Specimen: non-Treg CD4+ T cells sorted from blood.

CDR3: CASSGAGTRSRETQYF. The CDR3 bases are TGTGCCAGCAGTGGTGCCGGGACAAGAAGTAGGGAGACCCAGTACTTC. This chain uses TRBV6-1 with TRBJ2-5, with a weak D call TRBD1 (6 bases). The CDR3 is 16 amino acids. V was shortened by 4 bases and J by 5 bases, with 20 bases between the two germline ends. Germline CDR1 MNHNS, CDR2 SASEGT.